This T cell receptor (beta chain) was captured in a study of blood T cell repertoires in COVID-19. Across the study: Samples came from the United States, Italy and Spain, spanning acute and convalescent COVID-19. The analysed material was cDNA or gDNA that came from T cells, B-cell-depleted T cells, or PBMCs.

The germline CDR1 and CDR2 sequences are SGHVS and FQNEAQ. The ends lost 3 bases at V and 4 bases at J; junction bases unmatched: 6. The CDR3 runs to 15 residues. In the authors' methods: The assay estimated nucleated cells by amplifying reference gene primers. Assay: immunoSEQ multiplex PCR; the TCRdb copy retains only in-frame clones and omits some. The V and J calls and clone size are taken from that table; D and trimming were inferred from the DNA. The sample has fewer than 130,000 clones, roughly 69% seen once; the top ten hold about 5.9%. Only a few counts were recorded for this clone. The chain is built from TRBV7-8 and TRBJ1-5; 7 nucleotides match TRBD1. What was sequenced was peripheral blood. This receptor was taken from a man aged 80 or over with acute or convalescent COVID-19. The CDR3 here is CASSFAGGINQPQHF. The CDR3 nucleotides are TGTGCCAGCAGCTTTGCAGGGGGTATTAATCAGCCCCAGCATTTT.